This T cell receptor beta chain was sequenced for a study of blood T cell repertoires in COVID-19. The wider study: The United States, Italy and Spain were the sources of the acute and convalescent COVID-19 samples. The cDNA or gDNA used as material had been derived from T cells, B-cell-depleted T cells, or PBMCs.

Produced via immunoSEQ multiplex PCR; TCRdb's table is partial and in-frame only. Of around 120,000 clones detected, 69% appear once; the ten largest clones hold roughly 2%. V was pared by 8 bases and J by 2 bases, with 12 bases between. Germline V CDR1 and CDR2: KGHSH, LQKENI. This CDR3 contains 13 residues. Specimen: peripheral blood. This sequence joins TRBV18 and TRBJ2-5, with D possibly matching TRBD1 (6 bases). This sequence originates from a woman in her 70s with acute or convalescent COVID-19. CDR3 protein: CASGGREQETQYF. The CDR3 DNA sequence: TGTGCCAGCGGGGGCCGGGAACAAGAGACCCAGTACTTC.